A single sample gave rise to the 7 T cell receptor beta chains below, sequenced in a study of blood T cells in healthy people across ages. The second PCR ran about 6 to 11 cycles with a sample-barcoded 5' primer and J-beta primers. TCRdb used MiXCR to reprocess the 5' RACE reads, holding one entry per CDR3 protein. The sample consists of some 670,000 distinct CDR3 sequences, 45% to 60% of them appearing once. Sequencing used blood. Source of these receptors: a woman of 80 years or more in good health.

This clonotype was seen ten or more times. This chain connects TRBV7-8 to TRBJ2-7; the match to TRBD1 covers 7 bases. The ends lost 4 bases at V and 6 bases at J; junction bases unmatched: 6. The CDR3 loop spans 13 amino acids. CDR1 and CDR2 from the germline V gene are SGHVS and FQNEAQ. This chain's CDR3 is CASSYSDRTEQYF. In DNA, the CDR3 is TGTGCCAGCAGCTATTCGGACAGGACCGAGCAGTACTTC.

This clonotype was counted ten times or more. The chain links TRBV3-1 to TRBJ2-5; the D is unclear. Germline values: CDR1 LGHDT, CDR2 YNNKEL (reference sequence). Trimming took 3 bases from V and 6 from J, leaving 14 bases between them. The CDR3 extends over 14 amino acids. Here the CDR3 DNA reads TGTGCCAGCAGCCACGGCAAGACGGAAAAGACCCAGTACTTC. This sequence encodes CASSHGKTEKTQYF.

Remarks on this clonotype: One base away lies a much larger clone, so this may be a sequencing read error. The chain is built from TRBV20-1 and TRBJ2-5; 7 bases map to TRBD1. The junction had 15 bases not matched to a gene; V was cut back by 6 bases and J by 11 bases. Germline V gives CDR1 DFQATT, CDR2 SNEGSKA (reference sequence). The CDR3 runs 13 residues. The CDR3 spells CSANRDRAYGQYF. For the CDR3, the DNA is TGCAGTGCAAACCGGGACAGAGCCTACGGGCAGTACTTC.

This clonotype was detected many times. This chain connects TRBV10-1 to TRBJ2-7; no reliable D call. The CDR3 is 14 residues long. Germline lookup yields CDR1 WNHNN and CDR2 SYGVQD (reference sequence). The ends were cut back, 4 bases at V and 2 bases at J, with 12 bases in the middle. The chain's CDR3 is CASSGLSTAYEQYF. The CDR3 DNA is TGCGCCAGCAGTGGATTATCGACCGCCTACGAGCAGTACTTC.

The rearrangement uses TRBV21-1 and TRBJ2-5. TRBV21-1 is reported as a pseudogene. The CDR3 is 14 residues long. The CDR3 is CASSKELTEETQYF. The CDR3 DNA follows: TGTGCCAGCAGCAAAGAGCTTACTGAAGAGACCCAGTACTTC.

Remarks on this clonotype: This sequence may be a read error, since a much larger clone differs from it by one base. The V and J genes are TRBV5-1 and TRBJ2-1, with no clear D. Germline V gene data show CDR1 as SGHRS and CDR2 as YFSETQ. V shed 0 bases and J shed 8 bases, with 9 bases lying between them. The CDR3 has 13 amino acids. CDR3 bases: TGCGCCAGCAGCTTGGAACGGATGGATGAGCAGTTCTTC. Encoded protein: CASSLERMDEQFF.

The chain links TRBV5-1 to TRBJ2-7; possibly TRBD1 or TRBD2 for D (5 bases each). Germline values: CDR1 SGHRS, CDR2 YFSETQ. Trimming took 3 bases from V and 3 from J, leaving 22 bases between them. The CDR3 has 17 residues. CDR3 sequence reads: CASSSMMWGSTVYEQYF. CDR3 nucleotide sequence: TGCGCCAGCAGCTCAATGATGTGGGGGAGTACGGTCTACGAGCAGTACTTC. Variable domain in full (rest from reference TRBV5-1 and TRBJ2-7): KAGVTQTPRYLIKTRGQQVTLSCSPISGHRSVSWYQQTPGQGLQFLFEYFSETQRNKGNFPGRFSGRQFSNSRSEMNVSTLELGDSALYLCASSSMMWGSTVYEQYFGPGTRLTVT.